These T cell receptor beta chains were read from a single sample in a study of blood T cells in healthy people across ages. TCRdb analysed the 5' RACE reads with MiXCR anew, one entry per CDR3 protein. The sample lists roughly 1,700,000 distinct CDR3 sequences, roughly 27% occurring once. Sequenced: blood. These receptors were obtained from a woman aged 30 to 39 in good health. CDR3s include the opening cysteine and the closing phenylalanine or tryptophan. A D gene is named only where the DNA matches it firmly. Clone size appears in some rows only: once, few, many, or a class for an expanded clone.

clone_size	d_call	v_call	j_call	cdr3_aa	cdr3_nt
few	NA	TRBV29-1	TRBJ1-5	CSVLGEGTSNQPQHF	TGCAGCGTCCTGGGGGAGGGGACGAGCAATCAGCCCCAGCATTTT
many	NA	TRBV5-1	TRBJ2-1	CASSLTWVLNEQFF	TGCGCCAGCAGCTTGACCTGGGTCCTGAATGAGCAGTTCTTC
NA	NA	TRBV28	TRBJ2-7	CASSLSGSSGYEQYF	TGTGCCAGCAGTTTATCGGGCAGTTCCGGCTACGAGCAGTACTTC
NA	TRBD1	TRBV12-3/TRBV12-4	TRBJ1-2	CASSSGTGGGRNGYTF	TGTGCCAGCAGCTCGGGGACAGGGGGCGGGAGGAATGGCTACACCTTC
NA	TRBD2	TRBV2	TRBJ2-7	CAIQLAGVYEQYF	TGTGCCATCCAACTAGCGGGAGTGTACGAGCAGTACTTC
NA	NA	TRBV9	TRBJ2-1	CASSRAGSLRHNEQFF	TGTGCCAGCAGCCGGGCCGGGAGCTTGAGACACAATGAGCAGTTCTTC
many	NA	TRBV25-1	TRBJ2-3	CASSVGNSAGTDTQYF	TGTGCCAGCAGTGTAGGAAATTCCGCCGGCACAGATACGCAGTATTTT
NA	NA	TRBV27	TRBJ2-6	CASGEFSGANALTF	TGTGCCAGCGGGGAGTTCTCTGGGGCCAACGCCCTGACTTTC
NA	NA	TRBV15	TRBJ2-5	CATSSAVGGWGQYF	TGTGCCACCAGCTCGGCTGTGGGGGGTTGGGGGCAGTACTTC
NA	TRBD2	TRBV20-1	TRBJ2-5	CSVTTSGGARTQYF	TGCAGTGTAACGACTAGCGGGGGGGCTCGGACCCAGTACTTC
few	NA	TRBV5-6	TRBJ2-1	CASSLGYPPGEQFF	TGTGCCAGCAGCTTGGGCTACCCGCCCGGTGAGCAGTTCTTC
NA	NA	TRBV14	TRBJ2-1	CASSQRGGVYNEQFF	TGTGCCAGCAGCCAACGTGGCGGAGTATACAATGAGCAGTTCTTC
few	NA	TRBV12-3/TRBV12-4	TRBJ2-5	CASSRGRGQTQYF	TGTGCCAGCAGCCGGGGCAGGGGCCAGACCCAGTACTTC
few	NA	TRBV5-1	TRBJ1-6	CASSMEGRRNSPLHF	TGCGCCAGCAGCATGGAGGGTCGGCGAAATTCACCCCTCCACTTT
NA	NA	TRBV10-3	TRBJ2-1	CAIREGNSVEQFF	TGTGCCATCAGGGAGGGGAACAGTGTTGAGCAGTTCTTC
few	NA	TRBV6-6	TRBJ1-1	CASSYSKGSEQAFF	TGTGCCAGCAGTTACTCGAAAGGCTCGGAGCAAGCTTTCTTT
NA	NA	TRBV20-1	TRBJ2-3	CSASGPLSTDTQYF	TGCAGTGCCTCGGGGCCTTTAAGCACAGATACGCAGTATTTT
many	TRBD2	TRBV25-1	TRBJ2-1	CASSEVTSGYNEQFF	TGTGCCAGCAGTGAAGTGACTAGCGGTTACAATGAGCAGTTCTTC
few	NA	TRBV7-2	TRBJ2-5	CASSLVGEGTQYF	TGTGCCAGCAGCTTAGTGGGGGAAGGGACCCAGTACTTC
NA	NA	TRBV30	TRBJ2-1	CAWSWDTAYEQFF	TGTGCCTGGAGTTGGGACACAGCCTACGAGCAGTTCTTC
NA	NA	TRBV29-1	TRBJ1-2	CSVESGAGDTF	TGCAGCGTTGAAAGTGGGGCGGGAGACACCTTC
NA	TRBD1	TRBV20-1	TRBJ1-1	CSATWDREAFF	TGCAGTGCTACCTGGGACAGGGAAGCTTTCTTT
NA	NA	TRBV29-1	TRBJ1-4	CSVAPGEKLFF	TGCAGCGTTGCCCCGGGTGAAAAACTGTTTTTT
few	NA	TRBV20-1	TRBJ2-3	CSAPLLESTDTQYF	TGCAGTGCTCCTTTACTTGAAAGCACAGATACGCAGTATTTT
NA	NA	TRBV12-3/TRBV12-4	TRBJ1-5	CASSLGDPRRRNQPQHF	TGTGCCAGCAGTTTAGGAGACCCCCGGAGACGTAATCAGCCCCAGCATTTT
NA	NA	TRBV5-1	TRBJ2-5	CASSGRPGPQETQYF	TGCGCCAGCAGCGGGCGGCCGGGACCCCAAGAGACCCAGTACTTC
many	NA	TRBV4-3	TRBJ1-2	CASSQEEGSGYTF	TGCGCCAGCAGCCAAGAGGAGGGGTCTGGCTACACCTTC